The following is a T cell receptor beta chain sequence with its context. Its target is unknown. The DNA ends 3 residues before the CDR3 does, and the rest of the CDR3 is filled in from the germline J gene. Mixed chimerism was transient after nonmyeloablative marrow transplants from related graft donors. Unstimulated regulatory T cells (CD4+CD25+CD127-), CD4+CD25- non-regulatory cells, CD4 and CD8 cells were FACS-sorted from thawed PBMCs. Generated by immunoSEQ multiplex PCR, the TCRdb table keeps only in-frame clones and is missing some. The sample has 23,000 or so clones; the top ten hold around 4%. Trimming took 0 bases from V and 6 from J; bases not matched to a gene: 4. Looked up from germline, CDR1 is SGHRS and CDR2 is YFSETQ. This CDR3 spans 14 amino acids. This record comes from a study of Tregs in tolerant kidney transplant recipients. Study-wide findings and caveats: Biological reproducibility was not directly addressed, but technical replication error appeared minimal. Nucleotide sequences could not be compared across some patients' samples due to primer changes.

This sequence was found in a human patient who received a combined kidney and bone marrow transplant. T cells may partly derive from the graft donor. Sequencing was performed on CD4+ T cells from blood (PBMCs), taken 6 months after the transplant. The chain links TRBV5-1 to TRBJ1-1; 8 bases are a match to TRBD1. The sequenced CDR3 bases are TGCGCCAGCAGCTTGGGGGGACAGGTCTCTGAA. Amino acid sequence: CASSLGGQVSE. The full CDR3 reads CASSLGGQVSEAFF.